Here is one TCR beta chain with its context. Its antigen is unknown. The record has no base qualities; no much larger clone is one base away. This entry is derived from a study of shared clonotypes between healthy human individuals (dated by TCRdb to 2019 to 2021). Regarding the research as a whole: A couple of women and a few men aged 18 to 49 years were included in the cohort. To increase sequencing depth and limit assay-specific biases, TCR repertoire library preparation and sequencing were carried out by different laboratories using diverse techniques. Blood TCR repertoires of 5 or 6 healthy adults were deeply sequenced to estimate repertoire size and the extent of clonotype sharing between individuals. Per donor, leukapheresis produced somewhere between about 0.9 and 9.5 billion PBMCs. Per donor, three plates each were used for CD4 naive and CD4 memory, two for CD8 naive, and one for CD8 memory. Findings and caveats that apply to the study as a whole: Sampling was restricted to blood, and TCR repertoires in tissue are likely to differ from TCR repertoires in blood. Even with the large sequencing depth, rarefaction of the sorted-subset datasets indicated that sequencing was incomplete. Because the study included only a small number of donors, the genetic and exposure-history diversity represented was limited. Higher generation probabilities were observed for clonotypes shared by all four sorted-subset donors than for non-shared clonotypes. Naive subsets generally had larger estimated clonotype richness than memory subsets. Based on pairwise subsampling, the degree of clonotype sharing among donors was expected to be affected by sequencing depth. Approximately 4.8% of naive CD4, roughly 3.5% of naive CD8, around 2.3% of memory CD4, and around 0.4% of memory CD8 clonotypes were shared across a few donors.

Using the deep immunoSEQ assay, TCR CDR3 regions were amplified from genomic DNA by multiplex PCR. Genomic DNA extracted from each cell subset was distributed evenly over all wells of several immunoSEQ 96-well plates, and each plate served as one replicate. For sorted subsets, about 210 ng of genomic DNA, equivalent to some 30,000 T cell genomes, went into each replicate PCR. Purified libraries were quantified with a Qubit 3.0 fluorometer, sized on a Bioanalyzer 2100, and re-quantified with the KAPA Library Quantification kit. Every immunoSEQ 96-well plate was sequenced on a separate single-read 150-cycle Illumina NextSeq 550 flow cell. Processing in the source paper ran as follows. Because the immunoSEQ output held only junctional sequences and lacked quality scores, the filtering could not match the filtering applied to full-length reads. Sequences were annotated with PyIR, a Python wrapper for IgBLAST v1.9, using IMGT germline references to assign V/J genes and CDR3. Reads with weak V/J assignments (E-value above 1e-6), missing CDR3, stop codons, out-of-frame junctions, or ambiguous translated residues were removed. V3J clonotypes were defined as sequences sharing an identical inferred V gene, J gene, and CDR3 amino acid sequence. To compute the percentage overlap between repertoires, the number of shared unique clonotypes was divided by the size of the smaller repertoire. Richness of each repertoire was evaluated using RTK rarefaction, the Chao1 estimator, and Recon v2.1 estimates of unobserved clonotypes. For all TCRbeta clonotypes obtained by the gDNA method from a few donors, generation probabilities were computed with OLGA. TCRdb retrieved this table from immuneACCESS and kept in-frame rearrangements only. Not all clones are present; in checked studies, unresolved V genes account for under half, and no reason is known for the remainder. That table is the source of V, J and clone size, and D and trimming were worked out from the DNA. This sample lists approximately 1.5 million clones; approximately 98% were detected once. In total, the top ten clones hold 0.4% to 0.45% of the sample.

Donors were healthy HIV-negative adults with no recently reported acute infections or vaccinations. Only Caucasian adults living in Nashville, Tennessee, USA were represented among the donors. CD4+ T cells were enriched through magnetic negative selection, after which naive cells were positively selected on CD45RA and the remaining negative fraction served as the memory subset. After blood collection by leukapheresis, PBMCs were isolated using Ficoll-Histopaque density gradient centrifugation and then cryopreserved in the vapor phase of liquid nitrogen. Analytical flow cytometry was used to check the purity and quantity of every magnetically sorted T cell population. Genomic DNA was isolated from every sorted fraction and measured by UV absorbance on a Nanodrop 2000c. V is trimmed back by 7 bases and J by 5 bases, and the junction contains 8 bases that no gene match accounts for. The CDR3 contains 14 residues, cysteine and phenylalanine counted. Just CDR3 DNA is preserved here, 42 bases in frame from base 1. CDR1 and CDR2 are read off the germline V gene as MDHEN and SYDVKM.

The sequence is built from TRBV28 and TRBJ1-1, with 9 bases in between that match TRBD1. Sequencing was performed on naive CD4+ T cells sorted from blood. The cell subset or site label on this specimen signifies: CD45RA+ positively selected. This TCR came from a young man in good health. The DNA sequence follows: TGTGCCAGCACCTTAGGACAGGGGAGGACTGAAGCTTTCTTT. Its protein is CASTLGQGRTEAFF.